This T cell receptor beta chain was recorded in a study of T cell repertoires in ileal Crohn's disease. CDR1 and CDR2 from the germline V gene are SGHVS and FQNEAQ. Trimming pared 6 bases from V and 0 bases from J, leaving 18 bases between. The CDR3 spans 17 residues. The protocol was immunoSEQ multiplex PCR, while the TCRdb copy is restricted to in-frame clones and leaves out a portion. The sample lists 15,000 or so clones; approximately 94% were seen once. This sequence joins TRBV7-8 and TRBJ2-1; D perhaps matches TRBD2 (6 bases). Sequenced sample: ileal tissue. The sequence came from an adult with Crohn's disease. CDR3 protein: CASSLQTGTHSYNEQFF. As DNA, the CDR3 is TGTGCCAGCAGTTTACAAACCGGGACTCACTCCTACAATGAGCAGTTCTTC.